The 10 T cell receptor beta chains listed next were all sequenced from one sample in a study of T cell repertoires in cytomegalovirus infection. One entry per CDR3 protein results from TCRdb running MiXCR on the reads. The data contain roughly 760,000 distinct CDR3 sequences, approximately 34% of them singletons. The sequenced sample consisted of PBMCs. All receptors come from a human donor in good health (CMV status not recorded). Some clones in this sample may be carry-over from other donors' samples.

The rearrangement joins TRBV6-2 or TRBV6-3 to TRBJ1-5; D might be TRBD1 (5 bases). The V gene's germline CDR1 is MNHEY and CDR2 SVGEGT. V gave up 6 bases and J gave up 3 bases, with 12 bases separating them. This CDR3 comprises 14 residues. Written as DNA, the CDR3 is TGTGCCAGCAGCTCCGACAGTTTCAATCAGCCCCAGCATTTT. Translation: CASSSDSFNQPQHF.

The chain employs TRBV7-2 and TRBJ2-1; 13 bases are shared with TRBD2. The CDR3 consists of 16 residues. J gave up 9 bases and V 7 bases, and 12 bases lay outside the gene matches. The germline CDR1 and CDR2 sequences are SGHTA and FQGNSA. The DNA for the CDR3 is TGTGCCAGCACCGGGAACGGACTAGCGGGAGCTCTTGAGCAGTTCTTC. As protein: CASTGNGLAGALEQFF.

J is TRBJ1-6 and V is TRBV7-9, with D uncertain. With 5 bases removed from V and 8 bases from J, the gap between germline ends came to 10 bases. Germline assignment: CDR1 SEHNR and CDR2 FQNEAQ (reference sequence). The CDR3 extends over 13 amino acids. The CDR3 sequence is CASSPPGHSPLHF. The CDR3 DNA reads TGTGCCAGCAGCCCTCCCGGTCATTCACCCCTCCACTTT.

The rearrangement joins TRBV7-2 to TRBJ2-1; TRBD2 matches at 8 bases. The J segment lost 0 bases and the V segment lost 5 bases, leaving 12 bases of the junction unmatched. The CDR3 loop spans 18 amino acids. Germline-derived CDR1 and CDR2 are SGHTA and FQGNSA. Here the CDR3 reads CASSAQNLAGSSYNEQFF. As DNA, the CDR3 is TGTGCCAGCAGCGCGCAGAACTTAGCGGGGAGCTCCTACAATGAGCAGTTCTTC. Combining the CDR3 with reference TRBV7-2 and TRBJ2-1 gives the whole variable domain GAGVSQSPSNKVTEKGKDVELRCDPISGHTALYWYRQSLGQGLEFLIYFQGNSAPDKSGLPSDRFSAERTGGSVSTLTIQRTQQEDSAVYLCASSAQNLAGSSYNEQFFGPGTRLTVL.

V usage is TRBV15 and J usage is TRBJ2-2, with unresolved D. V was trimmed by 4 bases and J by 1 base, leaving 7 bases between them. The germline CDR1 and CDR2 sequences are LNHNV and YYDKDF (reference sequence). This CDR3 is 14 amino acids long. CDR3 bases: TGTGCCACCAGCAAGACGGGGAACACCGGGGAGCTGTTTTTT. Its protein product is CATSKTGNTGELFF.

This clonotype was observed at least ten times. The chain employs TRBV7-8 and TRBJ2-7, with 16 bases lining up with TRBD2. Trimming cost V 2 bases and J 4 bases; bases outside gene matches: 5. CDR1 is SGHVS and CDR2 is FQNEAQ in the germline V gene. The CDR3 has 17 residues. The CDR3 loop is CASSLKRGLAGGYEQYF. The CDR3 bases are TGTGCCAGCAGCTTAAAGAGGGGACTAGCGGGAGGGTACGAGCAGTACTTC.

The chain is built from TRBV10-3 and TRBJ1-1; D unclear. Germline-derived CDR1 and CDR2 are ENHRY and SYGVKD. Between the trimmed V and J ends, which lost 3 bases and 4 bases, there was a span of 24 bases. The CDR3 loop spans 18 amino acids. CDR3 DNA: TGTGCCATCAGTGACCCTCAATCCTCATCTTCACCGCGCACTGAAGCTTTCTTT. Encoded protein: CAISDPQSSSSPRTEAFF.

This clonotype came up a few times. The chain has TRBV19 and TRBJ2-2; 8 nucleotides align to TRBD1. J was trimmed by 4 bases and V by 7 bases; bases with no gene match: 2. This CDR3 region has 13 residues. Germline values: CDR1 LNHDA, CDR2 SQIVND (reference sequence). The CDR3 region is CASTDRGTGELFF. Here the CDR3 DNA reads TGTGCCAGTACCGACAGGGGCACCGGGGAGCTGTTTTTT.

This clonotype has only a few counts. J is TRBJ2-2 and V is TRBV29-1, with 9 bases that match TRBD1. V shed 3 bases, J shed 3 bases, and the junction held 8 bases outside the gene matches. The CDR3 has 16 residues. Germline loops: CDR1 SQVTM, CDR2 ANQGSEA. CDR3 sequence: CSVDDRGKSDTGELFF. The CDR3 nucleotides are TGCAGCGTTGATGACAGGGGGAAGTCCGACACCGGGGAGCTGTTTTTT.

The genes are TRBV7-2 and TRBJ1-1, with a tentative D call TRBD1 (5 bases). This CDR3 comprises 16 residues. The ends were cut back, 5 bases at V and 3 bases at J, with 19 bases in the middle. Germline V gene data show CDR1 as SGHTA and CDR2 as FQGNSA. The CDR3 here is CASSIAPRVSDTEAFF. The CDR3 DNA sequence: TGTGCCAGCAGCATTGCGCCCAGGGTTTCGGACACTGAAGCTTTCTTT.